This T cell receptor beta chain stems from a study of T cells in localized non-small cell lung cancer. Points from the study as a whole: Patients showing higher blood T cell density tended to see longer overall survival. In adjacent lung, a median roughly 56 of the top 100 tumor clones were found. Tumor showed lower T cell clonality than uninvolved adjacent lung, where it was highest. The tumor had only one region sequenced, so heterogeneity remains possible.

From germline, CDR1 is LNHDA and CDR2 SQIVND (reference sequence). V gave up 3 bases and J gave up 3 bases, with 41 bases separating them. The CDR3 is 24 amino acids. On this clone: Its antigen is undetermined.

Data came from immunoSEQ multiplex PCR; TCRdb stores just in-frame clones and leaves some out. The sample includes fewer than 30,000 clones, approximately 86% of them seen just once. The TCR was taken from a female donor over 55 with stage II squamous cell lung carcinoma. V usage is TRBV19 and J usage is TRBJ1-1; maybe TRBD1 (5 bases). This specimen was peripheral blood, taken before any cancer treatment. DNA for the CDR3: TGTGCCAGTAGTATTCGGGGAGACCTGAACACTGAAGCTTTCTTGTGGGGCGGGGACACTGAAGCTTTCTTT. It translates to CASSIRGDLNTEAFLWGGDTEAFF.